What follows are 23 T cell receptor beta chains derived from one specimen sequenced in a study of identical twins. TCRdb recomputed calls from the 5' RACE reads with MiXCR, one row per CDR3 protein. This sample yields 1.5 million to 2 million distinct CDR3 sequences, of which less than 40% are seen a single time; about 0.3% belongs to the top ten. The sequenced material came from cord blood. Receptors were obtained from a newborn girl in good health.

The chain employs TRBV9 and TRBJ2-3, with D perhaps TRBD1 (5 bases). Germline CDR1 is SGDLS and CDR2 is YYNGEE. Trimming removed 0 bases at V and 6 bases at J, with 14 bases between. The CDR3 contains 15 residues. Written as DNA, the CDR3 is TGTGCCAGCAGCGTAGACGGCAGGGCCGCCGATACGCAGTATTTT. This gives the protein CASSVDGRAADTQYF.

The V call is TRBV7-9, the J call TRBJ1-4; the D gene is possibly TRBD1 (6 bases). The CDR3 sequence is 15 residues long. Germline V gene data show CDR1 as SEHNR and CDR2 as FQNEAQ (reference sequence). V dropped 2 bases and J dropped 6 bases, with 13 bases sitting between them. The CDR3, as DNA: TGTGCCAGCAGCTTACTGGGGAAGGGGGATGAAAAACTGTTTTTT. This sequence encodes CASSLLGKGDEKLFF.

The chain is built from TRBV6-5 and TRBJ2-6, with D maybe TRBD1 (5 bases). Germline-derived CDR1 and CDR2 are MNHEY and SVGAGI. The CDR3 has 16 residues. The V end lost 2 bases, the J end lost 0 bases, and 8 bases lay between the germline ends. DNA for the CDR3: TGTGCCAGCAGTTACGCCCAGGGCTCTGGGGCCAACGTCCTGACTTTC. Protein product: CASSYAQGSGANVLTF.

The chain recombines TRBV2 with TRBJ2-7; D perhaps matches TRBD1 (5 bases). V was trimmed by 10 bases and J by 6 bases, leaving 19 bases between them. Germline CDR1 and CDR2: SNHLY and FYNNEI. The CDR3 spans 13 residues. The CDR3 sequence is CATKISQASEQYF. CDR3 in DNA: TGTGCCACCAAAATTTCACAGGCAAGCGAGCAGTACTTC.

This clonotype was picked up a small number of times. The J gene is TRBJ2-3, the V gene TRBV7-2, with 13 bases fitting TRBD2. The CDR3 extends over 18 amino acids. The germline gives CDR1 SGHTA, CDR2 FQGNSA. J gave up 4 bases and V 1 base, and 8 bases lay outside the gene matches. The CDR3 here is CASSLVGLAGDVPDTQYF. The CDR3 DNA reads as TGTGCCAGCAGCTTAGTCGGACTAGCGGGGGATGTCCCAGATACGCAGTATTTT.

This clonotype was seen a single time. V usage is TRBV24-1 and J usage is TRBJ1-1, with D perhaps TRBD1 (5 bases). Germline V CDR1 and CDR2: KGHDR, SFDVKD. V lost 8 bases to trimming and J lost 1 base, with 13 bases between them. The CDR3 runs 14 residues. CDR3 amino acids: CATKVWGENTEAFF. In DNA form, the CDR3 reads TGTGCCACCAAGGTGTGGGGGGAGAACACTGAAGCTTTCTTT.

To note about this clonotype: A read error may explain this, as a much larger clone is one base away. The chain joins TRBV29-1 to TRBJ2-5; D is possibly TRBD2 (6 bases). The CDR3 runs to 15 residues. V gave up 0 bases and J gave up 11 bases, with 22 bases separating them. Germline-derived CDR1 and CDR2 are SQVTM and ANQGSEA. The CDR3 DNA is TGCAGCGTTGAAGAATGGGAGGCCGCTTACAATGAGCAGTACTTC. Protein product: CSVEEWEAAYNEQYF. Full variable domain (missing parts from reference TRBV29-1 and TRBJ2-5): SAVISQKPSRDICQRGTSLTIQCQVDSQVTMMFWYRQQPGQSLTLIATANQGSEATYESGFVIDKFPISRPNLTFSTLTVSNMSPEDSSIYLCSVEEWEAAYNEQYFGPGTRLLVL.

In the case of this clonotype: A read error is possible here, since a much larger clone lies one base away. The chain couples TRBV12-3 or TRBV12-4 to TRBJ2-1, with 9 bases aligning to TRBD2. TRBJ2-7 matches the DNA end more closely, so the J call is doubtful. The CDR3 extends over 17 amino acids. Here the CDR3 reads CASSPFSGSLSYNEQYF. In DNA, the CDR3 is TGTGCCAGCAGTCCTTTTAGCGGGAGTCTCTCCTACAATGAGCAGTACTTC.

The rearrangement links TRBV20-1 to TRBJ2-7; weak D call: TRBD1 (6 bases). Germline lookup yields CDR1 DFQATT and CDR2 SNEGSKA (reference sequence). With 7 bases removed from V and 3 bases from J, the gap between germline ends came to 19 bases. The CDR3 length is 14 residues. The CDR3 here is CSVAVWGRGYEQYF. DNA of the CDR3: TGCAGTGTTGCTGTATGGGGCAGGGGCTACGAGCAGTACTTC.

This clonotype came up a few times. The chain couples TRBV29-1 to TRBJ2-1, with 7 positions matching TRBD1. The J call may be incorrect, as the DNA end agrees better with TRBJ2-7. Looked up from germline, CDR1 is SQVTM and CDR2 is ANQGSEA. There are 14 residues in the CDR3. The CDR3 DNA sequence: TGCAGCGTTCGGGGACAGCAATCCTACAATGAGCAGTACTTC. This sequence encodes CSVRGQQSYNEQYF.

The rearrangement uses TRBV12-3 or TRBV12-4 and TRBJ2-3, with 12 bases aligning to TRBD2. J gave up 4 bases and V 4 bases, and 3 bases lay outside the gene matches. CDR3 length equals 15 residues. CDR3 coding DNA: TGTGCCAGCAGTTCCACTAGCGGGGGGTCAGATACGCAGTATTTT. Encoded protein: CASSSTSGGSDTQYF.

This clonotype has more than one count but fewer than ten. V is TRBV6-1 and J is TRBJ2-1; 7 bases are a match to TRBD2. The J segment lost 0 bases and the V segment lost 4 bases, leaving 9 bases of the junction unmatched. Germline loops: CDR1 MNHNS, CDR2 SASEGT. The CDR3 spans 17 residues. CDR3: CASSARLALSSYNEQFF. The DNA for the CDR3 is TGTGCCAGCAGTGCCCGACTAGCCTTAAGCTCCTACAATGAGCAGTTCTTC.

This sequence joins TRBV7-2 and TRBJ2-1; 7 bases are a match to TRBD2. Germline values: CDR1 SGHTA, CDR2 FQGNSA. The CDR3 is 17 residues long. V trimming: 5 bases; J trimming: 0 bases; junction bases outside the gene matches: 10. In DNA form, the CDR3 reads TGTGCCAGCAGCCGGGACTACGGTGGATACTCCTACAATGAGCAGTTCTTC. This sequence encodes CASSRDYGGYSYNEQFF.

The sample holds a few counts of this clonotype. The chain joins TRBV3-1 to TRBJ2-4; 9 nucleotides agree with TRBD2. The CDR3 length is 19 residues. CDR1 LGHDT and CDR2 YNNKEL come from the germline V gene (reference sequence). V shed 0 bases, J shed 0 bases, and the junction held 9 bases outside the gene matches. Here the CDR3 reads CASSQDGAGGILAKNIQYF. CDR3 coding DNA: TGTGCCAGCAGCCAAGACGGAGCGGGGGGAATACTAGCCAAAAACATTCAGTACTTC.

This clonotype was seen more than once but under ten times. The chain employs TRBV4-2 and TRBJ2-7, with 13 bases aligning to TRBD2. With V trimmed by 5 bases and J by 2 bases, 9 bases remained unmatched. The germline CDR1 and CDR2 sequences are LGHNA and YNFKEQ. The CDR3 is 17 amino acids. CDR3 sequence (DNA): TGTGCCAGCAGCTTCGGGACTAGCGGGGCTTTCGCCTACGAGCAGTACTTC. Amino acid sequence: CASSFGTSGAFAYEQYF.

This clonotype was picked up a small number of times. In DNA, the CDR3 is TGTGCCATCAGTGCTAGGTACGAGCAGTACTTC. Protein sequence: CAISARYEQYF. J is TRBJ2-7 and V is TRBV10-3; D remains unclear. The germline V gene encodes CDR1 ENHRY and CDR2 SYGVKD. V shed 4 bases and J shed 4 bases, with 5 bases lying between them. This CDR3 has 11 residues.

The chain combines TRBV28 with TRBJ2-5; 10 nucleotides line up with TRBD2. V lost 6 bases, J lost 11 bases, and 12 bases stayed unmatched. Germline V gene data show CDR1 as MDHEN and CDR2 as SYDVKM. The CDR3 runs 14 residues. The CDR3 DNA sequence: TGTGCCAGCAGATCTAGCGGGAGAACCCTTGAGCAGTACTTC. This encodes CASRSSGRTLEQYF.

V and J are TRBV30 and TRBJ1-2, with 9 bases that match TRBD1. This CDR3 spans 15 amino acids. Germline values: CDR1 GTSNPN, CDR2 SVGIG (reference sequence). J lost 7 bases, V lost 1 base, and 10 bases had no gene match. CDR3 nucleotides: TGTGCCTGGAGTGACCACCCTGGACAGGGGTTTGGCTACACCTTC. It translates to CAWSDHPGQGFGYTF. The full variable domain, its missing parts supplied by reference TRBV30 and TRBJ1-2, is SQTIHQWPATLVQPVGSPLSLECTVEGTSNPNLYWYRQAAGRGLQLLFYSVGIGQISSEVPQNLSASRPQDRQFILSSKKLLLSDSGFYLCAWSDHPGQGFGYTFGSGTRLTVV.

CDR3 DNA: TGTGCCAGCAAACCGGGACCGCCCCGCTTGAGTGAGCAGTTCTTC. This encodes CASKPGPPRLSEQFF. The chain recombines TRBV6-6 with TRBJ2-1; D tentatively reads TRBD1 or TRBD2 (5 bases each). The CDR3 is 15 residues long. Between the trimmed V and J ends, which lost 7 bases and 9 bases, there was a span of 22 bases. In germline, CDR1 is MNHNY, CDR2 SVGAGI (reference sequence).

The genes are TRBV18 and TRBJ2-3; 7 nucleotides align to TRBD2. Germline trimming cut 4 bases from V and 1 base from J; bases unmatched to any gene: 11. The CDR3 has 17 amino acids. The V gene's germline CDR1 is KGHSH and CDR2 LQKENI. The CDR3 sequence is CASSRALLASGTDTQYF. DNA of the CDR3: TGTGCCAGCTCACGAGCCCTACTAGCGTCGGGCACAGATACGCAGTATTTT.

This clonotype was found a few times. The rearrangement links TRBV28 to TRBJ2-7, with 9 positions matching TRBD1. Looked up from germline, CDR1 is MDHEN and CDR2 is SYDVKM. CDR3 length: 14 amino acids. Losses at the gene ends were 5 bases for V and 4 bases for J; bases not matched to a gene: 6. The CDR3 DNA is TGTGCCAGCAGTAGAACAGGGGGCGCTTACGAGCAGTACTTC. Translating gives CASSRTGGAYEQYF.

This clonotype was seen more than once but under ten times. The V and J genes are TRBV18 and TRBJ2-1; 9 bases align to TRBD1. With V trimmed by 4 bases and J by 5 bases, 12 bases remained unmatched. The CDR3 is 17 residues long. Germline values: CDR1 KGHSH, CDR2 LQKENI. In nucleotides, the CDR3 is TGTGCCAGCTCACGTACGATAGTGGGACAGGGCGACAATGAGCAGTTCTTC. Its protein is CASSRTIVGQGDNEQFF.

V usage is TRBV20-1 and J usage is TRBJ2-1; 8 nucleotides agree with TRBD1. V was pared by 3 bases and J by 9 bases, with 1 base of the junction left unmatched. Germline CDR1 DFQATT, CDR2 SNEGSKA (reference sequence). This CDR3 is built from 11 residues. The CDR3 DNA reads TGCAGTGCTAGGGACAGGGTTGAGCAGTTCTTC. This translates into CSARDRVEQFF.